The entry below describes one TCR beta chain. This record comes from a study of CD8 T cells in Susac syndrome. An input of roughly 0.5 to 1 ug of RNA was subjected to reverse transcription using random hexamers. A single record per CDR3 protein comes from TCRdb applying MiXCR to the immunoSEQ multiplex PCR reads. The sample carries about 180,000 distinct CDR3 sequences, 85% to 95% recorded once. This CDR3 has 15 residues. Germline CDR1 MNHEY, CDR2 SMNVEV (reference sequence). V dropped 6 bases and J dropped 0; count of bases not matched to a gene: 6. TEMRA cells were FACS-enriched, and CD8+ and CD4+ T cells were isolated negatively.

The specimen was CD8+ T cells from PBMCs. This clonotype was sampled from a human donor with multiple sclerosis. The genes are TRBV27 and TRBJ2-7; 9 positions match TRBD1. This CDR3 reads CASSFGTGRSYEQYF. As DNA, the CDR3 is TGTGCCAGCAGCTTTGGGACAGGGCGCTCCTACGAGCAGTACTTC.